These T cell receptor beta chains were read from a single sample in a study of cytomegalovirus exposure and HLA in healthy donors. The table came from immunoSEQ multiplex PCR; TCRdb's copy has only in-frame clones and leaves some out. The sample records hundreds of thousands of clones, more than 75% being singletons. Sequenced material: PBMCs. These receptors originate from a man aged 40-49 years in good health and CMV-seropositive. Both conserved end residues are part of each CDR3. Each record gives: CDR3 length, J gene, clone size, D gene, V gene, CDR3 protein, CDR3 DNA. The D gene is left open where the match is weak. For some rows the clone size is stated as once, few or many, or as a class when expanded; others skip it.

len: 11; j_gene: TRBJ2-5; abundance: NA; d_gene: TRBD1; v_gene: TRBV20-1; CDR3aa: CSAQGQETQYF; CDR3nt: TGCAGTGCTCAGGGACAGGAGACCCAGTACTTC
len: 15; j_gene: TRBJ1-2; abundance: NA; d_gene: NA; v_gene: TRBV19; CDR3aa: CASSIATDSLIGYTF; CDR3nt: TGTGCCAGTAGTATAGCAACCGACAGTTTAATAGGCTACACCTTC
len: 10; j_gene: TRBJ1-1; abundance: NA; d_gene: NA; v_gene: TRBV2; CDR3aa: CASSGTEAFF; CDR3nt: TGTGCCAGCAGCGGTACCGAAGCTTTCTTT
len: 16; j_gene: TRBJ1-5; abundance: NA; d_gene: TRBD1; v_gene: TRBV16; CDR3aa: CASSQQTGGPNQPQHF; CDR3nt: TGTGCCAGCAGCCAACAGACAGGGGGACCTAATCAGCCCCAGCATTTT
len: 15; j_gene: TRBJ2-5; abundance: once; d_gene: NA; v_gene: TRBV5-6; CDR3aa: CASSLIADYQETQYF; CDR3nt: TGTGCCAGCAGCTTGATAGCGGACTATCAAGAGACCCAGTACTTC
len: 15; j_gene: TRBJ1-1; abundance: NA; d_gene: TRBD1; v_gene: TRBV5-1; CDR3aa: CASRTGQGRGTEAFF; CDR3nt: TGCGCCAGCAGGACCGGACAGGGCCGGGGGACTGAAGCTTTCTTT
len: 13; j_gene: TRBJ2-1; abundance: few; d_gene: TRBD1; v_gene: TRBV5-1; CDR3aa: CASSFTGGNEQFF; CDR3nt: TGCGCCAGCAGCTTCACAGGGGGCAATGAGCAGTTCTTC
len: 12; j_gene: TRBJ1-1; abundance: NA; d_gene: NA; v_gene: TRBV27; CDR3aa: CASSSREGEAFF; CDR3nt: TGTGCCAGCAGTTCCAGGGAGGGTGAAGCTTTCTTT
len: 15; j_gene: TRBJ2-1; abundance: NA; d_gene: TRBD2; v_gene: TRBV6-5; CDR3aa: CASSKRTSGRVEQFF; CDR3nt: TGTGCCAGCTCGAAACGGACTAGCGGGAGGGTTGAGCAGTTCTTC
len: 15; j_gene: TRBJ1-3; abundance: once; d_gene: NA; v_gene: TRBV19; CDR3aa: CASSIGGGAGNTIYF; CDR3nt: TGTGCCAGTAGTATAGGAGGGGGGGCTGGAAACACCATATATTTT
len: 15; j_gene: TRBJ2-1; abundance: few; d_gene: TRBD2; v_gene: TRBV4-2; CDR3aa: CASSQVAGVGYEQFF; CDR3nt: TGTGCCAGCAGCCAGGTAGCGGGAGTAGGCTATGAGCAGTTCTTC
len: 15; j_gene: TRBJ2-3; abundance: NA; d_gene: NA; v_gene: TRBV29-1; CDR3aa: CSARDTGTKVDTQYF; CDR3nt: TGCAGCGCCCGGGACACGGGCACGAAGGTGGATACGCAGTATTTT
len: 14; j_gene: TRBJ1-1; abundance: NA; d_gene: TRBD1; v_gene: TRBV2; CDR3aa: CASSDEGASTEAFF; CDR3nt: TGTGCCAGCAGTGACGAGGGGGCCAGCACTGAAGCTTTCTTT
len: 13; j_gene: TRBJ2-3; abundance: NA; d_gene: NA; v_gene: TRBV2; CDR3aa: CASSAEGADTQYF; CDR3nt: TGTGCCAGCAGTGCGGAGGGGGCTGATACGCAGTATTTT
len: 14; j_gene: TRBJ2-1; abundance: few; d_gene: NA; v_gene: TRBV7-3; CDR3aa: CASSLAESYNEQFF; CDR3nt: TGTGCCAGCAGCTTAGCGGAATCCTACAATGAGCAGTTCTTC
len: 14; j_gene: TRBJ1-1; abundance: NA; d_gene: TRBD1; v_gene: TRBV6-6; CDR3aa: CASSPRQGNTEAFF; CDR3nt: TGTGCCAGCAGCCCCCGACAGGGGAACACTGAAGCTTTCTTT
len: 14; j_gene: TRBJ1-2; abundance: few; d_gene: TRBD1; v_gene: TRBV4-1; CDR3aa: CASSPSQGSYGYTF; CDR3nt: TGCGCCAGCAGCCCCTCACAGGGGAGCTATGGCTACACCTTC
len: 15; j_gene: TRBJ2-1; abundance: NA; d_gene: TRBD1; v_gene: TRBV2; CDR3aa: CASIQDRGPYNEQFF; CDR3nt: TGTGCCAGCATACAAGACAGGGGGCCATACAATGAGCAGTTCTTC
len: 18; j_gene: TRBJ2-1; abundance: NA; d_gene: TRBD1; v_gene: TRBV10-3; CDR3aa: CAISEPMRPGQGYNEQFF; CDR3nt: TGTGCCATCAGTGAGCCGATGCGGCCGGGACAGGGCTACAATGAGCAGTTCTTC
len: 17; j_gene: TRBJ2-3; abundance: NA; d_gene: NA; v_gene: TRBV19; CDR3aa: CASSIDPSAGGTDTQYF; CDR3nt: TGTGCCAGTAGTATAGATCCTAGCGCTGGGGGCACAGATACGCAGTATTTT
len: 14; j_gene: TRBJ2-1; abundance: once; d_gene: NA; v_gene: TRBV10-3; CDR3aa: CAITLGQGYNEQFF; CDR3nt: TGTGCCATCACTTTGGGACAAGGGTACAATGAGCAGTTCTTC
len: 14; j_gene: TRBJ2-1; abundance: NA; d_gene: NA; v_gene: TRBV11-3; CDR3aa: CASSLARLDNEQFF; CDR3nt: TGTGCCAGCAGCTTAGCAAGACTAGACAATGAGCAGTTCTTC
len: 14; j_gene: TRBJ2-7; abundance: NA; d_gene: TRBD1; v_gene: TRBV27; CDR3aa: CASSFTGDSYEQYF; CDR3nt: TGTGCCAGCAGTTTCACAGGGGACTCCTACGAGCAGTACTTC
len: 16; j_gene: TRBJ2-2; abundance: once; d_gene: TRBD1; v_gene: TRBV4-1; CDR3aa: CASSHPGTANTGELFF; CDR3nt: TGCGCCAGCAGCCATCCCGGGACAGCGAACACCGGGGAGCTGTTTTTT
len: 15; j_gene: TRBJ2-7; abundance: NA; d_gene: TRBD2; v_gene: TRBV30; CDR3aa: CACRRSASGTYEQYF; CDR3nt: TGTGCCTGCAGACGTAGCGCTAGCGGGACCTACGAGCAGTACTTC
len: 13; j_gene: TRBJ1-2; abundance: NA; d_gene: TRBD1; v_gene: TRBV5-1; CDR3aa: CASSPTGNYGYTF; CDR3nt: TGCGCCAGCAGCCCGACAGGGAACTATGGCTACACCTTC
len: 18; j_gene: TRBJ2-1; abundance: NA; d_gene: NA; v_gene: TRBV29-1; CDR3aa: CSVEVVRALASSYNEQFF; CDR3nt: TGCAGCGTTGAAGTTGTCCGTGCACTAGCAAGCTCCTACAATGAGCAGTTCTTC
len: 15; j_gene: TRBJ2-7; abundance: NA; d_gene: TRBD1; v_gene: TRBV18; CDR3aa: CASSPRTGGPYEQYF; CDR3nt: TGTGCCAGCTCACCGCGGACAGGAGGTCCCTACGAGCAGTACTTC
len: 13; j_gene: TRBJ2-2; abundance: NA; d_gene: NA; v_gene: TRBV7-9; CDR3aa: CASSLRQTGELFF; CDR3nt: TGTGCCAGCAGCTTAAGACAGACCGGGGAGCTGTTTTTT
len: 15; j_gene: TRBJ2-7; abundance: NA; d_gene: NA; v_gene: TRBV7-2; CDR3aa: CASSRAVASSYEQYF; CDR3nt: TGTGCCAGCAGCCGTGCGGTAGCGAGCTCCTACGAGCAGTACTTC
len: 15; j_gene: TRBJ1-4; abundance: NA; d_gene: NA; v_gene: TRBV11-2; CDR3aa: CASSLDSTGWEKLFF; CDR3nt: TGTGCCAGCAGCTTAGATAGCACAGGTTGGGAAAAACTGTTTTTT
len: 15; j_gene: TRBJ2-3; abundance: NA; d_gene: TRBD2; v_gene: TRBV7-9; CDR3aa: CASSSTSTSTDTQYF; CDR3nt: TGTGCCAGCAGCTCGACTAGCACGAGCACAGATACGCAGTATTTT
len: 15; j_gene: TRBJ2-1; abundance: NA; d_gene: TRBD2; v_gene: TRBV9; CDR3aa: CASSVALAGGDEQFF; CDR3nt: TGTGCCAGCAGCGTAGCCCTAGCGGGAGGGGATGAGCAGTTCTTC
len: 12; j_gene: TRBJ2-2; abundance: NA; d_gene: NA; v_gene: TRBV5-1; CDR3aa: CASSFLTGELFF; CDR3nt: TGCGCCAGCAGCTTTCTCACCGGGGAGCTGTTTTTT
len: 16; j_gene: TRBJ1-5; abundance: NA; d_gene: NA; v_gene: TRBV6-1; CDR3aa: CASSEARRRSNQPQHF; CDR3nt: TGTGCCAGCAGTGAAGCTCGGAGAAGGAGCAATCAGCCCCAGCATTTT
len: 15; j_gene: TRBJ2-1; abundance: NA; d_gene: TRBD1; v_gene: TRBV9; CDR3aa: CASSVGGQENNEQFF; CDR3nt: TGTGCCAGCAGCGTAGGGGGACAGGAAAACAATGAGCAGTTCTTC
len: 17; j_gene: TRBJ2-1; abundance: NA; d_gene: TRBD2; v_gene: TRBV5-1; CDR3aa: CASSSNPTSGSQNEQFF; CDR3nt: TGCGCCAGCAGCTCCAACCCGACTAGCGGGAGTCAAAATGAGCAGTTCTTC
len: 11; j_gene: TRBJ1-1; abundance: NA; d_gene: NA; v_gene: TRBV29-1; CDR3aa: CSGTVNTEAFF; CDR3nt: TGCAGCGGGACAGTGAACACTGAAGCTTTCTTT
len: 16; j_gene: TRBJ2-3; abundance: NA; d_gene: TRBD2; v_gene: TRBV29-1; CDR3aa: CSTPPLAENPSDTQYF; CDR3nt: TGCAGCACGCCGCCTCTAGCGGAAAACCCGTCGGATACGCAGTATTTT
len: 15; j_gene: TRBJ1-3; abundance: NA; d_gene: NA; v_gene: TRBV4-2; CDR3aa: CASSQGTSSGNTIYF; CDR3nt: TGTGCCAGCAGCCAGGGCACATCCTCTGGAAACACCATATATTTT
len: 16; j_gene: TRBJ1-1; abundance: NA; d_gene: NA; v_gene: TRBV6-5; CDR3aa: CASSYSQGGTGTEAFF; CDR3nt: TGTGCCAGCAGTTACTCCCAAGGAGGGACGGGCACTGAAGCTTTCTTT
len: 12; j_gene: TRBJ2-5; abundance: NA; d_gene: NA; v_gene: TRBV2; CDR3aa: CASCGLVETQYF; CDR3nt: TGTGCCAGCTGTGGACTGGTAGAGACCCAGTACTTC
len: 15; j_gene: TRBJ1-1; abundance: NA; d_gene: NA; v_gene: TRBV5-1; CDR3aa: CASSLGQGIGAEAFF; CDR3nt: TGCGCCAGCAGCTTGGGCCAGGGAATTGGCGCTGAAGCTTTCTTT
len: 16; j_gene: TRBJ2-2; abundance: NA; d_gene: TRBD2; v_gene: TRBV9; CDR3aa: CASSVASGIIAGELFF; CDR3nt: TGTGCCAGCAGCGTAGCTAGCGGTATTATCGCCGGGGAGCTGTTTTTT
len: 15; j_gene: TRBJ2-1; abundance: NA; d_gene: TRBD2; v_gene: TRBV27; CDR3aa: CASSSGLAGVKEQFF; CDR3nt: TGTGCCAGCAGTTCCGGACTAGCGGGAGTTAAGGAGCAGTTCTTC
len: 14; j_gene: TRBJ2-1; abundance: few; d_gene: TRBD1; v_gene: TRBV10-2; CDR3aa: CASRGQGSYNEQFF; CDR3nt: TGCGCCAGCCGAGGACAGGGCTCGTACAATGAGCAGTTCTTC
len: 13; j_gene: TRBJ2-7; abundance: NA; d_gene: NA; v_gene: TRBV19; CDR3aa: CASSIQQGGEQYF; CDR3nt: TGTGCCAGTAGTATCCAGCAGGGTGGTGAGCAGTACTTC
len: 15; j_gene: TRBJ1-2; abundance: NA; d_gene: NA; v_gene: TRBV27; CDR3aa: CASGRVGAPNYGYTF; CDR3nt: TGTGCCAGCGGTCGGGTCGGTGCTCCTAACTATGGCTACACCTTC
len: 15; j_gene: TRBJ1-5; abundance: NA; d_gene: TRBD1; v_gene: TRBV4-1; CDR3aa: CASSQDQGANQPQHF; CDR3nt: TGCGCCAGCAGCCAAGACCAGGGGGCAAATCAGCCCCAGCATTTT
len: 15; j_gene: TRBJ1-5; abundance: once; d_gene: TRBD1; v_gene: TRBV9; CDR3aa: CASSVGRGEDQPQHF; CDR3nt: TGTGCCAGCAGCGTAGGCAGGGGGGAGGATCAGCCCCAGCATTTT
len: 15; j_gene: TRBJ2-7; abundance: NA; d_gene: TRBD2; v_gene: TRBV4-1; CDR3aa: CASSLLGGGPHEQYF; CDR3nt: TGCGCCAGCAGCCTCTTGGGGGGAGGGCCTCACGAGCAGTACTTC
len: 14; j_gene: TRBJ2-2; abundance: NA; d_gene: NA; v_gene: TRBV9; CDR3aa: CASRGGPNTGELFF; CDR3nt: TGTGCCAGCAGGGGGGGACCGAACACCGGGGAGCTGTTTTTT
len: 16; j_gene: TRBJ2-1; abundance: NA; d_gene: TRBD1; v_gene: TRBV27; CDR3aa: CASSLPTGGNYNEQFF; CDR3nt: TGTGCCAGCAGCCTCCCTACAGGGGGCAACTACAATGAGCAGTTCTTC
len: 13; j_gene: TRBJ1-5; abundance: NA; d_gene: NA; v_gene: TRBV30; CDR3aa: CAWSVDSMNTQHF; CDR3nt: TGTGCCTGGAGTGTAGACAGTATGAATACCCAGCATTTT
len: 17; j_gene: TRBJ2-3; abundance: NA; d_gene: NA; v_gene: TRBV7-9; CDR3aa: CASSPRLTGKPTDTQYF; CDR3nt: TGTGCCAGCAGCCCGCGGCTGACTGGCAAACCCACAGATACGCAGTATTTT
len: 14; j_gene: TRBJ1-1; abundance: once; d_gene: NA; v_gene: TRBV5-1; CDR3aa: CASSLGQGITEAFF; CDR3nt: TGCGCCAGCAGCTTGGGGCAGGGGATCACTGAAGCTTTCTTT
len: 14; j_gene: TRBJ2-3; abundance: NA; d_gene: NA; v_gene: TRBV7-2; CDR3aa: CASSFVGLTDTQYF; CDR3nt: TGTGCCAGCAGCTTCGTGGGCCTGACAGATACGCAGTATTTT